This T cell receptor beta chain is drawn from a study of shared clonotypes between healthy human individuals. Splitting of CD4+ cells produced CD45RA+ naive and CD45RA-negative memory subsets. Here immunoSEQ multiplex PCR was the method, and the copy in TCRdb shows in-frame clones only, minus some. This table holds about 2.4 million clones, approximately 94% found once. A note on this clone: Its antigen is unknown.

Whole-study findings and limits: Clonotypes which were not shared had lower generation probabilities than clonotypes that all four donors shared. Sorted-subset samples were not fully sequenced, rarefaction indicated.

Sequencing was done on a sample of naive CD4+ T cells from PBMCs. The subset here: CD45RA+ positively selected. The sequence derives from a man aged 18 to 30 in good health. Some clones in this sample may be carry-over from other donors' samples.

The DNA for the CDR3 is TGTGCCAGCAGTTACTCGGGACTAGCGGGAGTTCACGAGCAGTACTTC. It specifies CASSYSGLAGVHEQYF. The J gene is TRBJ2-7, the V gene TRBV6-5; TRBD2 matches at 14 bases. This CDR3 contains 16 residues. The germline V gene has CDR1 MNHEY and CDR2 SVGAGI. Trimming at V came to 0 bases and at J to 5 bases, leaving 3 bases not matched to a gene.